This T cell receptor (beta chain) was captured by sequencing in a study of T cell responses to AZD1222 COVID-19 vaccine. Points from the study as a whole: Reportedly, nearly half of unique spike TCRs recognized epitopes outside B.1.351/B.1.1.7 mutations. Just a handful of people given AZD1222 tested seropositive at baseline.

This CDR3 has 20 residues. V lost 3 bases, J lost 5 bases, and 21 bases stayed unmatched. Germline CDR1 is GTSNPN and CDR2 is SVGIG (reference sequence). The repertoire was sequenced with immunoSEQ multiplex PCR; TCRdb's copy has only in-frame clones and lacks some. The sample lists 96,000 or so clones; roughly nine tenths were seen once. Remarks on this clone: Its antigen is unknown.

The rearrangement links TRBV30 to TRBJ2-3; TRBD2 aligns across 12 bases. The starting material was peripheral blood, obtained on day 0 of AZD1222 vaccination. The TCR sequence derives from an adult in good health. The CDR3 protein is CAWRAWSVLAGGWSQDTQYF. CDR3 coding DNA: TGTGCCTGGAGAGCCTGGAGTGTTCTAGCGGGGGGGTGGTCACAAGATACGCAGTATTTT.